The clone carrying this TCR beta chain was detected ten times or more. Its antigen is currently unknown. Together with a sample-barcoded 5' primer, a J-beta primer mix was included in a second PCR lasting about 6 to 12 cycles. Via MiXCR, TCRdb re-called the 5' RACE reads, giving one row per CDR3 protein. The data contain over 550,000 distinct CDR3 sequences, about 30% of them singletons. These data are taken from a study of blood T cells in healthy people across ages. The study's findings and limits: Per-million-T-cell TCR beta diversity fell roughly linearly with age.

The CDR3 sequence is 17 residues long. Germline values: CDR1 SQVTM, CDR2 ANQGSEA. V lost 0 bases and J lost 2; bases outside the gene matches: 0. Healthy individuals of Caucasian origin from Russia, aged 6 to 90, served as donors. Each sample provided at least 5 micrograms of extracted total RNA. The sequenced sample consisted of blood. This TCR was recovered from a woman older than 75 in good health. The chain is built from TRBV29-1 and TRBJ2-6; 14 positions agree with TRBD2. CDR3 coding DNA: TGCAGCGTTGAAGAGACTAGCGGGGGGGCTGGGGCCAACGTCCTGACTTTC. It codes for CSVEETSGGAGANVLTF.